Listed here are 7 T cell receptor beta chains from one sample, sequenced in a study of CD4 and CD8 cells across lung adenocarcinoma regions. Each CDR3 protein gets one entry after TCRdb re-called the PCR reads with MiXCR. The sample consists of approximately 12,000 distinct CDR3 sequences, less than 60% of them appearing once. Input material: CD8+ T cells from the margin of a lung tumor. These receptors were collected from a female donor with lung adenocarcinoma. The CD4 and CD8 labels of this study may be unreliable.

For this clonotype: One end of the junction fails to match germline, which may point to a read error. The chain combines TRBV4-2 with TRBJ2-3; D possibly uses TRBD1 or TRBD2 (5 bases each). The CDR3 is made up of 20 amino acids. Germline values: CDR1 LGHNA, CDR2 YNFKEQ. In DNA, the CDR3 is TGTGCCAGCAGCCAAGTTGTCCGCGGTGAGGGGCCGTGGGGCACAGATACGCAGTATTTC. Its translation is CASSQVVRGEGPWGTDTQYF.

The genes are TRBV19 and TRBJ1-2, with D unresolved. This CDR3 contains 14 residues. From germline, CDR1 is LNHDA and CDR2 SQIVND (reference sequence). The germline V and J ends were trimmed by 5 bases and 7 bases, with 17 bases remaining between them. The CDR3 loop reads CASSSHDGVGGYTF. CDR3 nucleotides: TGTGCCAGTAGTTCACATGATGGGGTCGGTGGCTACACCTTC.

This chain uses TRBV6-2 or TRBV6-3 with TRBJ2-4; 8 nucleotides align to TRBD1. Germline values: CDR1 MNHEY, CDR2 SVGEGT. V dropped 7 bases and J dropped 6; count of bases not matched to a gene: 11. The CDR3 sequence is 15 residues long. The CDR3 here is CASTGVGQGLNIQYF. DNA for the CDR3: TGTGCCAGCACCGGGGTAGGACAGGGCTTAAACATTCAGTACTTC.

V is TRBV12-3 or TRBV12-4 and J is TRBJ1-5; D perhaps matches TRBD1 (5 bases). V lost 5 bases and J 4 bases, leaving 12 bases between the germline ends. This CDR3 region has 14 residues. The CDR3 DNA is TGTGCCAGCAGTCTCCGGGGGTATAATCAGCCCCAGCATTTT. Translated, it gives CASSLRGYNQPQHF.

This clonotype appeared many times. V gene TRBV6-2 or TRBV6-3 combines with J gene TRBJ2-1, with 11 bases aligning to TRBD2. V lost 10 bases to trimming and J lost 5 bases; unmatched junction nucleotides: 7. The CDR3 is made up of 14 amino acids. The V gene's germline CDR1 is MNHEY and CDR2 SVGEGT. CDR3 in DNA: TGTGCCACCATACGTAGCGGGGGGGACAATGAGCAGTTCTTC. It yields the protein CATIRSGGDNEQFF.

This clonotype occurred many times. The rearrangement joins TRBV27 to TRBJ1-6; D is perhaps TRBD1 (5 bases). This CDR3 has 17 amino acids. Germline V gene lookup returns CDR1 MNHEY and CDR2 SMNVEV (reference sequence). The V and J ends lost 0 bases and 9 bases respectively, with 18 bases between them. In nucleotides, the CDR3 is TGTGCCAGCAGTTTATCGAGCGGGGGTGCTCGGGCTTCACCCCTCCACTTT. Its translation: CASSLSSGGARASPLHF.

This clonotype is labeled as medium-sized. The chain recombines TRBV7-2 with TRBJ2-1; 12 nucleotides line up with TRBD2. The J segment lost 7 bases and the V segment lost 5 bases, leaving 9 bases of the junction unmatched. The germline gives CDR1 SGHTA, CDR2 FQGNSA. The CDR3 length is 16 residues. CDR3 nucleotides: TGTGCCAGCAGCCGATCTAGCGGGGGGGCCGTAAATGAGCAGTTCTTC. Its protein product is CASSRSSGGAVNEQFF. Filled out from reference TRBV7-2 and TRBJ2-1, the complete variable domain reads GAGVSQSPSNKVTEKGKDVELRCDPISGHTALYWYRQSLGQGLEFLIYFQGNSAPDKSGLPSDRFSAERTGGSVSTLTIQRTQQEDSAVYLCASSRSSGGAVNEQFFGPGTRLTVL.